Presented here are 19 T cell receptor beta chains from one specimen sequenced in a study of blood T cells in healthy people across ages. Using a J-beta primer mix together with a sample-barcoded 5' primer, a second PCR was run for about 7 to 12 cycles. TCRdb analysed the 5' RACE reads with MiXCR anew, one entry per CDR3 protein. The sample has more than 1,000,000 distinct CDR3 sequences; about 23% are singletons. The data also belong to a second study, concerning T cells of mothers and their children.

The sample taken for sequencing was blood. These receptors were taken from a girl aged 2 to 10 in good health.

The chain employs TRBV2 and TRBJ1-5, with TRBD1 as a possible D gene (6 bases). The CDR3 totals 13 residues. Germline-derived CDR1 and CDR2 are SNHLY and FYNNEI. Trimming took 7 bases from V and 1 from J, leaving 8 bases between them. The CDR3 spells CASKGVSNQPQHF. DNA for the CDR3: TGTGCCAGCAAGGGGGTAAGCAATCAGCCCCAGCATTTT.

The table lists this clonotype with a few counts. The V and J genes are TRBV9 and TRBJ1-5; a possible D gene is TRBD1 (6 bases). V was shortened by 3 bases and J by 10 bases, with 11 bases between the two germline ends. Germline lookup yields CDR1 SGDLS and CDR2 YYNGEE. This CDR3 spans 12 amino acids. The chain's CDR3 is CASSEGGRPQHF. The CDR3 DNA follows: TGTGCCAGCAGCGAGGGGGGTCGTCCCCAGCATTTT.

The chain has TRBV12-3 or TRBV12-4 and TRBJ2-5, with D perhaps given as TRBD1 or TRBD2 (5 bases each). Trimming stripped 7 bases from V and 0 bases from J, with 18 bases between. The CDR3 runs 16 residues. CDR3 nucleotides: TGTGCCAGCACTCACCGTGGGGGATGGTACCAAGAGACCCAGTACTTC. The encoded protein is CASTHRGGWYQETQYF.

This clonotype came up once. The chain employs TRBV5-1 and TRBJ2-5; D ambiguous. Germline V gives CDR1 SGHRS, CDR2 YFSETQ. V lost 5 bases and J lost 4, with 9 bases in between. The CDR3 totals 12 residues. CDR3 sequence reads: CASRRALETQYF. DNA of the CDR3: TGCGCCAGCAGGCGTGCGCTAGAGACCCAGTACTTC.

The chain links TRBV20-1 to TRBJ2-3, with 9 bases matching TRBD2. Germline V gives CDR1 DFQATT, CDR2 SNEGSKA (reference sequence). CDR3 size: 17 residues. After removal of 6 bases from V and 6 bases from J, the junction contained 19 bases not matched to a gene. The CDR3 protein is CSAGGSGRPRVVDTQYF. CDR3 coding DNA: TGCAGTGCAGGGGGCAGCGGGAGGCCCCGAGTTGTGGATACGCAGTATTTT.

The chain uses TRBV24-1 and TRBJ1-2; the match to TRBD1 covers 8 bases. CDR1 and CDR2 (germline): KGHDR, SFDVKD. The CDR3 is made up of 12 amino acids. V lost 5 bases and J lost 7; bases outside the gene matches: 2. CDR3 loop: CATSGTGRGYTF. CDR3 nucleotide sequence: TGTGCCACCAGTGGGACAGGGCGTGGCTACACCTTC.

This clonotype was seen a handful of times. The rearrangement links TRBV29-1 to TRBJ1-2; a possible D gene is TRBD1 (5 bases). Germline V lookup: CDR1 SQVTM, CDR2 ANQGSEA. The CDR3 covers 11 residues. Trimming took 4 bases from V and 8 from J, leaving 11 bases between them. CDR3 protein: CSVVGRQGYTF. DNA for the CDR3: TGCAGCGTTGTGGGACGGCAAGGCTACACCTTC.

This clonotype was detected only a few times. The chain uses TRBV20-1 and TRBJ1-1; the match to TRBD1 covers 9 bases. The CDR3 length is 14 residues. Germline V lookup: CDR1 DFQATT, CDR2 SNEGSKA (reference sequence). The ends lost 3 bases at V and 7 bases at J; junction bases unmatched: 9. The CDR3 DNA reads TGCAGTGCTAGCTTACAGGGGGCGAGTAATGAAGCTTTCTTT. Its translation is CSASLQGASNEAFF.

The chain links TRBV4-2 to TRBJ2-5; TRBD2 aligns across 8 bases. Germline V gives CDR1 LGHNA, CDR2 YNFKEQ. V was clipped by 4 bases and J by 5 bases; unmatched bases: 6. This CDR3 is 14 amino acids long. Here the CDR3 DNA reads TGTGCCAGCAGCCCCGTTAGCGGGATGGAGACCCAGTACTTC. Its translation: CASSPVSGMETQYF.

CDR3 residues: CASISAPQDPYEQYF. The CDR3, as DNA: TGTGCCAGTATCAGCGCACCACAGGACCCCTACGAGCAGTACTTC. The chain recombines TRBV7-9 with TRBJ2-7; possibly TRBD1 for D (5 bases). V shed 9 bases and J shed 2 bases, with 20 bases lying between them. The CDR3 loop spans 15 amino acids. CDR1 and CDR2 (germline): SEHNR, FQNEAQ (reference sequence).

The V call is TRBV20-1, the J call TRBJ1-3; D call uncertain. CDR1 DFQATT and CDR2 SNEGSKA come from the germline V gene (reference sequence). This CDR3 has 15 residues. V dropped 0 bases and J dropped 3 bases, with 12 bases sitting between them. As DNA, the CDR3 is TGCAGTGCTAGAGACGGGCGGGGTGGTGGAAACACCATATATTTT. This sequence encodes CSARDGRGGGNTIYF.

The chain recombines TRBV20-1 with TRBJ2-7, with 9 positions matching TRBD2. The CDR3 totals 14 residues. V shed 0 bases, J shed 7 bases, and the junction held 7 bases outside the gene matches. Looked up from germline, CDR1 is DFQATT and CDR2 is SNEGSKA (reference sequence). CDR3 sequence: CSAREAGGLKEQYF. The CDR3 DNA follows: TGCAGTGCTAGAGAGGCGGGGGGGCTGAAAGAGCAGTACTTC.

The V call is TRBV5-1, the J call TRBJ2-3; 12 nucleotides align to TRBD2. The germline gives CDR1 SGHRS, CDR2 YFSETQ. The CDR3 is made up of 17 amino acids. Losses at the gene ends were 2 bases for V and 2 bases for J; bases not matched to a gene: 6. This CDR3 reads CASSLKASGGDTDTQYF. For the CDR3, the DNA is TGCGCCAGCAGCTTAAAGGCTAGCGGGGGGGACACAGATACGCAGTATTTT.

The gene calls are TRBV5-1 and TRBJ2-5; 7 bases are shared with TRBD2. Looked up from germline, CDR1 is SGHRS and CDR2 is YFSETQ. The CDR3 covers 15 residues. J was trimmed by 1 base and V by 2 bases; bases with no gene match: 5. The DNA of the CDR3 is TGCGCCAGCAGCTTTACACGGGGGGTCCAAGAGACCCAGTACTTC. Protein sequence: CASSFTRGVQETQYF.

The rearrangement links TRBV12-5 to TRBJ2-7; maybe TRBD1 (6 bases). This CDR3 has 19 amino acids. The V and J ends lost 7 bases and 1 base respectively, with 29 bases between them. Germline V gene sequence: CDR1 LGHNT, CDR2 FRNRAP. The CDR3 nucleotides are TGTGCTAGTGCTTGCTTTCCTCCCGTAACGGGACATAGATCCTACGAGCAGTACTTC. This sequence encodes CASACFPPVTGHRSYEQYF.

This clonotype was counted only a few times. The CDR3 nucleotides read TGTGCCACCGGAAGGCTAGCGGAGGCGGGGCGTGTGATGGAGACCCAGTACTTC. Translation gives CATGRLAEAGRVMETQYF. This rearrangement joins TRBV15 to TRBJ2-5, with 7 nucleotides matching TRBD2. V lost 8 bases to trimming and J lost 5 bases; unmatched junction nucleotides: 23. CDR3 length: 18 amino acids. Germline V gene data show CDR1 as LNHNV and CDR2 as YYDKDF (reference sequence). Complete variable domain (other parts from reference TRBV15 and TRBJ2-5): DAMVIQNPRYQVTQFGKPVTLSCSQTLNHNVMYWYQQKSSQAPKLLFHYYDKDFNNEADTPDNFQSRRPNTSFCFLDIRSPGLGDTAMYLCATGRLAEAGRVMETQYFGPGTRLLVL.

The genes are TRBV7-2 and TRBJ2-3; 10 bases match TRBD2. V was pared by 6 bases and J by 8 bases, with 11 bases of the junction left unmatched. CDR1 is SGHTA and CDR2 is FQGNSA in the germline V gene. The CDR3 runs to 15 residues. The CDR3 protein is CASRHTSGVAGTQYF. Written as DNA, the CDR3 is TGTGCCAGCAGACATACTAGCGGGGTCGCAGGTACGCAGTATTTT.

This clonotype was seen more than once but under ten times. The genes are TRBV10-3 and TRBJ2-3, with D possibly being TRBD1 (5 bases). This CDR3 is 13 amino acids long. The germline V and J ends were trimmed by 10 bases and 2 bases, with 13 bases remaining between them. Germline assignment: CDR1 ENHRY and CDR2 SYGVKD. CDR3 sequence: CATGQGPTDTQYF. In nucleotides, the CDR3 is TGTGCCACCGGTCAGGGCCCCACAGATACGCAGTATTTT.

This clonotype has a handful of counts. The chain joins TRBV29-1 to TRBJ2-3; D ambiguous. Looked up from germline, CDR1 is SQVTM and CDR2 is ANQGSEA. This CDR3 is 11 amino acids long. V gave up 7 bases and J gave up 0 bases, with 5 bases separating them. CDR3 coding DNA: TGCAGCGGACGTAGCACAGATACGCAGTATTTT. It codes for CSGRSTDTQYF.